These 18 T cell receptor beta chains share one sample of origin, sequenced in a study of blood T cells in healthy people across ages. The use of a sample-barcoded 5' primer and a J-beta primer mix characterized a second PCR of roughly 7 to 11 cycles. Each CDR3 protein is one row after TCRdb ran MiXCR on the 5' RACE reads. The data show about a million distinct CDR3 sequences, with 51% seen just once and 20% to 25% held by the top ten. The specimen was blood. The receptors here all came from a woman in her sixties in good health.

The chain couples TRBV29-1 to TRBJ1-1; the D is unclear. The V end was cut by 7 bases, the J end by 4 bases, with 16 bases between. The CDR3 covers 13 residues. Germline values: CDR1 SQVTM, CDR2 ANQGSEA. As DNA, the CDR3 is TGCAGCGCAGAGCCTAACCAATTCACTGAAGCTTTCTTT. Its translation: CSAEPNQFTEAFF.

The CDR3 region is CASSGRSSYEQYF. CDR3 nucleotides: TGTGCCAGCAGCGGCAGGAGCTCCTACGAGCAGTACTTC. This chain connects TRBV7-9 to TRBJ2-7; D remains ambiguous. The CDR3 has 13 amino acids. The ends were cut back, 5 bases at V and 0 bases at J, with 8 bases in the middle. Germline CDR1 SEHNR, CDR2 FQNEAQ (reference sequence).

In its sample, this clonotype was seen a few times. The chain links TRBV3-1 to TRBJ2-7; 10 nucleotides align to TRBD1. The CDR3 extends over 15 amino acids. J was trimmed by 2 bases and V by 4 bases; bases with no gene match: 5. Germline V gene lookup returns CDR1 LGHDT and CDR2 YNNKEL (reference sequence). In DNA, the CDR3 is TGTGCCAGCAGCCCCCGGACAGGGGGACCCTACGAGCAGTACTTC. The encoded protein is CASSPRTGGPYEQYF.

This clonotype has a handful of counts. The rearrangement links TRBV12-3 or TRBV12-4 to TRBJ2-1, with 8 bases matching TRBD1. The J call may not be correct, given that the DNA end is closer to TRBJ2-7. The CDR3 covers 15 residues. CDR3 in amino acids: CASRPRDRSYNEQYF. CDR3 DNA: TGTGCCAGCAGGCCCCGGGACAGGTCTTACAATGAGCAGTACTTC.

The chain carries TRBV7-9 and TRBJ1-4; D unclear. Between the trimmed V and J ends, which lost 4 bases and 8 bases, there was a span of 20 bases. This CDR3 comprises 16 residues. Germline loops: CDR1 SEHNR, CDR2 FQNEAQ (reference sequence). The CDR3 DNA is TGTGCCAGCAGCTCCCCTTCGGCTACGAGAGGGGAAAAACTGTTTTTT. Translating gives CASSSPSATRGEKLFF.

This clonotype turned up a few times. The chain employs TRBV20-1 and TRBJ2-3, with 11 bases that match TRBD2. V lost 5 bases to trimming and J lost 7 bases; unmatched junction nucleotides: 11. The CDR3 is 15 amino acids. Germline-derived CDR1 and CDR2 are DFQATT and SNEGSKA (reference sequence). This chain's CDR3 is CSASTTSGTPHTQYF. In DNA, the CDR3 is TGCAGTGCTTCCACGACTAGCGGGACCCCGCATACGCAGTATTTT.

The DNA for the CDR3 is TGTGCCACAGCTAGGGGTTACAATGAGCAGTTCTTC. This gives the protein CATARGYNEQFF. The rearrangement joins TRBV15 to TRBJ2-1, with D maybe TRBD1 (5 bases). V gave up 9 bases and J gave up 4 bases, with 10 bases separating them. Germline lookup yields CDR1 LNHNV and CDR2 YYDKDF (reference sequence). The CDR3 has 12 amino acids.

This clonotype was seen a handful of times. The CDR3 loop reads CASSYGQGPTYEQYF. CDR3 sequence (DNA): TGTGCCAGCAGTTACGGACAGGGGCCCACCTACGAGCAGTACTTC. The J gene is TRBJ2-7, the V gene TRBV6-5; 9 bases fit TRBD1. Germline trimming cut 2 bases from V and 2 bases from J; bases unmatched to any gene: 4. The CDR3 totals 15 residues. Germline CDR1 is MNHEY and CDR2 is SVGAGI.

V and J are TRBV6-2 or TRBV6-3 and TRBJ2-7; possibly TRBD1 or TRBD2 for D (5 bases each). V lost 6 bases to trimming and J lost 2 bases, with 17 bases between them. This CDR3 region has 15 residues. CDR1 is MNHEY, CDR2 SVGEGT, per germline. CDR3 region: CASRDLGTTAYEQYF. The CDR3 DNA follows: TGTGCCAGCAGAGACCTCGGGACGACTGCCTACGAGCAGTACTTC.

This clonotype was observed a few times. V usage is TRBV29-1 and J usage is TRBJ2-1, with TRBD2 matching 7 bases. From germline, CDR1 is SQVTM and CDR2 ANQGSEA. V dropped 4 bases and J dropped 3; count of bases not matched to a gene: 3. The CDR3 totals 13 residues. The CDR3 protein is CSVVGDYYNEQFF. CDR3 sequence (DNA): TGCAGCGTTGTTGGGGACTACTACAATGAGCAGTTCTTC.

This chain uses TRBV5-1 with TRBJ2-7, with 11 bases identical to TRBD2. The CDR3 is 15 residues long. The J segment lost 6 bases and the V segment lost 0 bases, leaving 5 bases of the junction unmatched. Germline V gives CDR1 SGHRS, CDR2 YFSETQ. CDR3 amino acids: CASSLVSGRASEQYF. The CDR3 bases are TGCGCCAGCAGCTTGGTTAGCGGGAGGGCAAGCGAGCAGTACTTC.

The chain recombines TRBV24-1 with TRBJ1-2; 8 positions agree with TRBD1. The CDR3 runs to 14 residues. Trimming cost V 3 bases and J 4 bases; bases outside gene matches: 3. In germline, CDR1 is KGHDR, CDR2 SFDVKD. CDR3 bases: TGTGCCACCAGTGATCCTGGACAGGGCTATGGCTACACCTTC. It translates to CATSDPGQGYGYTF.

V and J are TRBV29-1 and TRBJ2-7; 10 bases line up with TRBD2. The J call may be incorrect, as the DNA end agrees better with TRBJ2-5. Per the germline V gene, CDR1 is SQVTM and CDR2 is ANQGSEA. The CDR3 spans 13 residues. CDR3: CSVGTSAPGTQYF. The CDR3 DNA is TGCAGCGTGGGGACTAGCGCCCCCGGGACCCAGTACTTC.

CDR3 in DNA: TGTGCCAGCAGCTTGGCACACCGCCGGGAGACCCAGTACTTC. It is translated as CASSLAHRRETQYF. The rearrangement uses TRBV5-6 and TRBJ2-5; D gene uncertain. This CDR3 is built from 14 residues. V was shortened by 0 bases and J by 5 bases, with 11 bases between the two germline ends. Germline V gene data show CDR1 as SGHDT and CDR2 as YYEEEE. Based on the CDR3 plus reference TRBV5-6 and TRBJ2-5, the full variable domain is DAGVTQSPTHLIKTRGQQVTLRCSPKSGHDTVSWYQQALGQGPQFIFQYYEEEERQRGNFPDRFSGHQFPNYSSELNVNALLLGDSALYLCASSLAHRRETQYFGPGTRLLVL.

This clonotype was counted a few times. This rearrangement joins TRBV4-3 to TRBJ2-7; 10 bases align to TRBD1. This CDR3 has 16 amino acids. The germline V gene has CDR1 LGHNA and CDR2 YSLEER. Trimming removed 0 bases from V and 2 bases from J; junction bases left unmatched: 4. The CDR3 DNA reads TGCGCCAGCAGCCAAGAGACAGGGGGCAACGCCTACGAGCAGTACTTC. It yields the protein CASSQETGGNAYEQYF.

This clonotype showed up just a few times. This rearrangement joins TRBV18 to TRBJ2-1; D unclear. Per the germline V gene, CDR1 is KGHSH and CDR2 is LQKENI. This CDR3 is 12 amino acids long. Trimming cost V 2 bases and J 7 bases, with 6 bases left between them. The CDR3, as DNA: TGTGCCAGCTCACCATCGACTAATGAGCAGTTCTTC. The encoded protein is CASSPSTNEQFF.

This clonotype has just one count. The CDR3 protein is CASSLGPMKGAQYF. In nucleotides, the CDR3 is TGTGCCAGCAGCTTAGGCCCTATGAAGGGGGCCCAGTACTTC. This chain uses TRBV11-2 with TRBJ2-5, with a weak D call TRBD1 (6 bases). V gave up 1 base and J gave up 9 bases, with 15 bases separating them. Germline assignment: CDR1 SGHAT and CDR2 FQNNGV. The CDR3 is 14 residues long.

CDR3 loop: CAISGAGESYEQYF. In nucleotides, the CDR3 is TGTGCCATCAGTGGGGCGGGAGAGTCCTACGAGCAGTACTTC. J is TRBJ2-7 and V is TRBV10-3; TRBD2 agrees at 7 bases. The trim removed 4 bases at V and 1 base at J, leaving 4 bases unmatched. The CDR3 spans 14 residues. Germline V gene data show CDR1 as ENHRY and CDR2 as SYGVKD.